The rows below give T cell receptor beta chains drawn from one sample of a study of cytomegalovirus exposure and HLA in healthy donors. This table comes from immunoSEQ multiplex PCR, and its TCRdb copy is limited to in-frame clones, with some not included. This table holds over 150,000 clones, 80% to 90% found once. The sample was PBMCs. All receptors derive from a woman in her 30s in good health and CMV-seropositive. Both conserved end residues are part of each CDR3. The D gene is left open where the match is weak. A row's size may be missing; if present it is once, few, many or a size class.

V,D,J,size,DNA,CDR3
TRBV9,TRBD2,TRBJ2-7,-,TGTGCCAGCAGCGGGGGGACTAGCGGGAGAGGGTCCTACGAGCAGTACTTC,CASSGGTSGRGSYEQYF
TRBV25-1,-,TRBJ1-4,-,TGTGCCAGCAGTGATAACAGCTTCCTTAATGAAAAACTGTTTTTT,CASSDNSFLNEKLFF
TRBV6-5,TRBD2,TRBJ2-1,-,TGTGCCAGCAGCCCGCTAGCGGGGCCCGCCAATGAGCAGTTCTTC,CASSPLAGPANEQFF
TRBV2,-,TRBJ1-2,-,TGTGCCAGCAGTGAAGTGAGTCCAGGCTACACCTTC,CASSEVSPGYTF
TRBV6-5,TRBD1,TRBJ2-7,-,TGTGCCAGCCGAAGGACAGGGGGTTCCTACGAGCAGTACTTC,CASRRTGGSYEQYF
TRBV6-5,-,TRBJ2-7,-,TGTGCCAGCAGTTACGGGCCCACCTACGAGCAGTACTTC,CASSYGPTYEQYF
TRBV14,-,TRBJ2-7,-,TGTGCCAGCAGCCAGCGTACCAGGGGCACGCCCTACGAGCAGTACTTC,CASSQRTRGTPYEQYF
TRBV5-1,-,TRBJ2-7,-,TGCGCCAGCAGCTTGGGCGGGATTGGGTACGAGCAGTACTTC,CASSLGGIGYEQYF
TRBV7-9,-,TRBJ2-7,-,TGTGCCAGCAGCGAGAGCGGCTACGAGCAGTACTTC,CASSESGYEQYF
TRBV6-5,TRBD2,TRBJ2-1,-,TGTGCCAGCAGAGATAGCGGGAGCGGCATGGATGAGCAGTTCTTC,CASRDSGSGMDEQFF
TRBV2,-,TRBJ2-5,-,TGTGCCAGCAGTTTAACTGGGACCCAGTACTTC,CASSLTGTQYF
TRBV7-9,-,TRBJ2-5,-,TGTGCCAGCAGCTTATCTGTTCGGACTAATTATTTGGGGACCCAGTACTTC,CASSLSVRTNYLGTQYF
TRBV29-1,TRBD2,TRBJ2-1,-,TGCAGCGTTGAGGCTAGCGGAAACAATGAGCAGTTCTTC,CSVEASGNNEQFF
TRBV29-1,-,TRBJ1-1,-,TGCAGCGTTGTGGGTGGAGCTGAAGCTTTCTTT,CSVVGGAEAFF
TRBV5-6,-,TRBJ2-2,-,TGTGCCAGCAGCTTATCCTGGTCGGCGGGGCTCACCGGGGAGCTGTTTTTT,CASSLSWSAGLTGELFF
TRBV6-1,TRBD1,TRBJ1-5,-,TGTGCCAGCACCAGGACAGGGGGAAATCAGCCCCAGCATTTT,CASTRTGGNQPQHF
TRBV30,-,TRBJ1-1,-,TGTGCCTTATCCTCTAATCGGGCTTTCTTT,CALSSNRAFF
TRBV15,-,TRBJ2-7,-,TGTGCCACCAGCAGAGGGCTCGGGGGTCGTGCCTACGAGCAGTACTTC,CATSRGLGGRAYEQYF
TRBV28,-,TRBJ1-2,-,TGTGCCAGCAGTTTTTCGACAGCTAACTATGGCTACACCTTC,CASSFSTANYGYTF
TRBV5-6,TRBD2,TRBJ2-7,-,TGTGCCAGCAGGTCCTACGGGGAGGGAGTGTCCTACGAGCAGTACTTC,CASRSYGEGVSYEQYF
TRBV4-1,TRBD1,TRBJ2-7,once,TGCGCCAGCAGCCAAGGTTCGCTCCGGGACAGGGGGAACGAGCAGTACTTC,CASSQGSLRDRGNEQYF
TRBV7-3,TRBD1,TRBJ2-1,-,TGTGCCAGCAGCTTGAGGGACAGGGGATTTGGTGAGCAGTTCTTC,CASSLRDRGFGEQFF
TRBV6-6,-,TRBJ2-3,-,TGTGCCAGCAGGGGACGGACAGGACTAACCACAGATACGCAGTATTTT,CASRGRTGLTTDTQYF
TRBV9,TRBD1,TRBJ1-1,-,TGTGCCAGCAGCGTGGGACAGGGGGGAACGAACACTGAAGCTTTCTTT,CASSVGQGGTNTEAFF
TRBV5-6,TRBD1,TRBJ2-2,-,TGTGCCAGCAGGCCTACAGGGGGCGCCGCCGGGGAGCTGTTTTTT,CASRPTGGAAGELFF
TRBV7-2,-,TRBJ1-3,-,TGTGCCAGCAGCCAAAACCTCGGAGACACCATATATTTT,CASSQNLGDTIYF